These 9 T cell receptor beta chains originate from one sample sequenced in a study of blood T cell repertoires in COVID-19. The assay was immunoSEQ multiplex PCR, and TCRdb's table has in-frame clones only and misses some. The sample includes roughly 100,000 clones, 75% to 90% of them seen just once. The sample comprised peripheral blood. The receptors were gathered from a human donor in a cohort sampled during active COVID-19.

The CDR3 DNA sequence: TGTGCCAGCAGCTTCCTAGCGGTGAGCACAGATACGCAGTATTTT. It encodes CASSFLAVSTDTQYF. V is TRBV7-3 and J is TRBJ2-3; 7 bases agree with TRBD2. In germline, CDR1 is SGHTA, CDR2 FQGTGA. V shed 3 bases and J 0 bases; nucleotides not matched to a gene: 3. The CDR3 has 15 amino acids.

This clone came up once. The CDR3 DNA is TGTGCCAGCAGTAACACAGGCCGCAGCGATACGCAGTATTTT. Translating gives CASSNTGRSDTQYF. The chain employs TRBV28 and TRBJ2-3; maybe TRBD1 (5 bases). This CDR3 spans 14 amino acids. Trimming left V 5 bases short and J 6 bases short, with 15 bases between. The V gene's germline CDR1 is MDHEN and CDR2 SYDVKM.

The rearrangement joins TRBV18 to TRBJ1-5, with D hard to call. V shed 3 bases and J shed 4 bases, with 16 bases lying between them. Per the germline V gene, CDR1 is KGHSH and CDR2 is LQKENI. The length of the CDR3 is 16 residues. The CDR3 is CASSPNVLLDNQPQHF. Written as DNA, the CDR3 is TGTGCCAGCTCACCCAACGTCCTACTCGATAATCAGCCCCAGCATTTT.

CDR3 loop: CASSLPGQGAGGYTF. CDR3 bases: TGTGCCAGCAGCTTGCCGGGACAGGGGGCGGGTGGCTACACCTTC. V is TRBV5-6 and J is TRBJ1-2, with 12 bases lining up with TRBD1. The CDR3 has 15 residues. Germline V gives CDR1 SGHDT, CDR2 YYEEEE. J gave up 7 bases and V 1 base, and 5 bases lay outside the gene matches. Looking up the rest from reference TRBV5-6 and TRBJ1-2 gives the full variable domain: DAGVTQSPTHLIKTRGQQVTLRCSPKSGHDTVSWYQQALGQGPQFIFQYYEEEERQRGNFPDRFSGHQFPNYSSELNVNALLLGDSALYLCASSLPGQGAGGYTFGSGTRLTVV.

V is TRBV7-2 and J is TRBJ2-7, with 8 bases fitting TRBD2. V was pared by 4 bases and J by 2 bases, with 7 bases of the junction left unmatched. Germline CDR1 is SGHTA and CDR2 is FQGNSA. The CDR3 covers 15 residues. This CDR3 is CASSYLGGGTYEQYF. DNA for the CDR3: TGTGCCAGCAGCTACCTCGGCGGGGGGACCTACGAGCAGTACTTC.

This clone showed up just once. V gene TRBV3-1 (or the pseudogene TRBV3-2) combines with J gene TRBJ2-1; TRBD2 matches 10 bases. This CDR3 spans 16 amino acids. The junction had 9 bases not matched to a gene; V was cut back by 4 bases and J by 6 bases. The germline gives CDR1 LGHDT, CDR2 YNNKEL (reference sequence). The CDR3 loop reads CASSLGQGLASNEQFF. In DNA, the CDR3 is TGTGCCAGCAGCCTTGGCCAGGGACTAGCGTCCAATGAGCAGTTCTTC.

Only a few counts were recorded for this clone. The chain has TRBV24-1 and TRBJ2-1; 7 bases agree with TRBD2. Germline trimming cut 4 bases from V and 10 bases from J; bases unmatched to any gene: 12. This CDR3 has 15 residues. Germline CDR1 and CDR2: KGHDR and SFDVKD. Here the CDR3 DNA reads TGTGCCACCAGTGAAGGACTAGGGAGCCGTCAGGAGCAGTTCTTC. This encodes CATSEGLGSRQEQFF.

J is TRBJ2-1 and V is TRBV4-3, with TRBD2 as a possible D gene (5 bases). CDR3 size: 16 residues. The germline V and J ends were trimmed by 3 bases and 4 bases, with 16 bases remaining between them. CDR1 is LGHNA and CDR2 is YSLEER in the germline V gene. The CDR3 loop reads CASSHTTSTYYNEQFF. The DNA for the CDR3 is TGCGCCAGCAGCCATACCACTAGTACGTATTACAATGAGCAGTTCTTC.

This clone was seen more than once but under ten times. This chain connects TRBV18 to TRBJ1-5; 8 bases agree with TRBD1. Germline lookup yields CDR1 KGHSH and CDR2 LQKENI. Trimming removed 3 bases from V and 4 bases from J; junction bases left unmatched: 5. CDR3 length: 15 residues. This CDR3 is CASSPPGTGNQPQHF. The CDR3 DNA reads as TGTGCCAGCTCACCTCCCGGGACAGGTAATCAGCCCCAGCATTTT. Filled out from reference TRBV18 and TRBJ1-5, the complete variable domain reads NAGVMQNPRHLVRRRGQEARLRCSPMKGHSHVYWYRQLPEEGLKFMVYLQKENIIDESGMPKERFSAEFPKEGPSILRIQQVVRGDSAAYFCASSPPGTGNQPQHFGDGTRLSIL.